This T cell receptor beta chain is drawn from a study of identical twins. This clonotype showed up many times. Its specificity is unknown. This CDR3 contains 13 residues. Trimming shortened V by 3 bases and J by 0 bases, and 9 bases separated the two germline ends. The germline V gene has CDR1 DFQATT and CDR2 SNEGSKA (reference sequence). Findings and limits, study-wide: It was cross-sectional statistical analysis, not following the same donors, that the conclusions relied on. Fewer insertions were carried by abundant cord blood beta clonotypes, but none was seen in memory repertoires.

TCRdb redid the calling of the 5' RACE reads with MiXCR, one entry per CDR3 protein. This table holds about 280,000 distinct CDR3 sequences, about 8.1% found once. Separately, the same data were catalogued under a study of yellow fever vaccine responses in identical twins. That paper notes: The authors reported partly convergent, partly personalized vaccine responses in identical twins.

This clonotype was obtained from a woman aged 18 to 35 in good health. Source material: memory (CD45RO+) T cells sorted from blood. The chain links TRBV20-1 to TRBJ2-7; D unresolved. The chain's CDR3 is CSARDALSYEQYV. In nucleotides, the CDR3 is TGCAGTGCTAGGGACGCACTCTCCTACGAGCAGTACGTC.